This T cell receptor (beta chain) came from a study of CD8+ T cells in alopecia areata. Study-level points and caveats: Relative to normal scalp, lesional scalp, especially alopecia totalis/universalis, showed higher clonality.

From PBMCs, CD4+ and CD8+ T cells were sorted. It was cDNA, reverse transcribed from extracted RNA, that served as the sequencing template. Profiling relied on immunoSEQ multiplex PCR, and the TCRdb table lists in-frame clones only, not all of them. Found here are roughly 200,000 clones, almost 65% of them singletons; the top ten hold 1.5% to 2%. The CDR3 sequence is 13 residues long. The V gene's germline CDR1 is GTSNPN and CDR2 SVGIG (reference sequence). This clone was picked up one time. The antigen remains unidentified. The gene calls are TRBV30 and TRBJ1-1; TRBD1 matches at 8 bases. Sequencing used CD4+ T cells sorted from blood, obtained at week 0. This clonotype originated in a human donor with alopecia areata. In DNA, the CDR3 is TGTGGGGGAAAAACAGGGGGAGGCACTGAAGCTTTCTTT. Its protein is CGGKTGGGTEAFF.